The 23 T cell receptor beta chains presented below share a single source sample, sequenced in a study of T cell responses to AZD1222 COVID-19 vaccine. Clones were read by immunoSEQ multiplex PCR, and TCRdb kept only the in-frame ones, dropping some. The sample lists 150,000 to 200,000 clones, approximately 93% occurring once. The source was peripheral blood, collected 28 days after the second AZD1222 dose. The receptor set was obtained from an adult who received the AZD1222 COVID-19 vaccine.

This chain uses TRBV6-5 with TRBJ1-5, with D perhaps TRBD1 (5 bases). In germline, CDR1 is MNHEY, CDR2 SVGAGI. The CDR3 consists of 14 residues. Trimming removed 5 bases at V and 6 bases at J, with 14 bases between. CDR3 region: CASSIGARSQPQHF. CDR3 coding DNA: TGTGCCAGCAGTATAGGGGCCCGATCTCAGCCCCAGCATTTT.

The chain combines TRBV6-6 with TRBJ1-5, with D possibly matching TRBD1 (5 bases). Germline V gives CDR1 MNHNY, CDR2 SVGAGI (reference sequence). Trimming cost V 5 bases and J 4 bases, with 6 bases left between them. This CDR3 comprises 12 residues. The CDR3 DNA is TGTGCCAGCAGTCACAGGAATCAGCCCCAGCATTTT. Its translation is CASSHRNQPQHF.

The CDR3 DNA sequence: TGTGCCAGCTCACCGGTATCGGGTGTTCGGGAGCTGTTTTTT. Translated, it gives CASSPVSGVRELFF. The chain joins TRBV18 to TRBJ2-2; D not resolved. The length of the CDR3 is 14 residues. Trimming pared 3 bases from V and 9 bases from J, leaving 14 bases between. The germline CDR1 and CDR2 sequences are KGHSH and LQKENI.

Written as DNA, the CDR3 is TGTGCCAGCAGCCAGGGTACAGGATCTGGAAACACCATATATTTT. Protein: CASSQGTGSGNTIYF. The chain employs TRBV3-1 (or the pseudogene TRBV3-2) and TRBJ1-3; maybe TRBD1 (5 bases). V was cut by 3 bases and J by 1 base, with 10 bases left in between. The CDR3 spans 15 residues. The germline gives CDR1 LGHDT, CDR2 YNNKEL (reference sequence).

J is TRBJ1-2 and V is TRBV29-1; TRBD1 is a possible D gene (5 bases). The CDR3 runs 13 residues. The V gene's germline CDR1 is SQVTM and CDR2 ANQGSEA. With 8 bases removed from V and 1 base from J, the gap between germline ends came to 14 bases. CDR3 sequence reads: CSLGGRDNYGYTF. The DNA for the CDR3 is TGCAGCCTCGGGGGACGGGATAACTATGGCTACACCTTC.

The rearrangement links TRBV6-2 or TRBV6-3 to TRBJ1-2, with D possibly matching TRBD1 (5 bases). CDR1 MNHEY and CDR2 SVGEGT come from the germline V gene. This CDR3 region has 14 residues. V was clipped by 0 bases and J by 6 bases, with 11 bases between them. The DNA for the CDR3 is TGTGCCAGCAGTTACTCGAGTAGGGGAGATGGCTACACCTTC. Its translation is CASSYSSRGDGYTF.

The chain recombines TRBV18 with TRBJ1-2; possibly TRBD1 for D (5 bases). CDR3 length: 12 residues. V lost 4 bases to trimming and J lost 7 bases, with 10 bases between them. The germline V gene encodes CDR1 KGHSH and CDR2 LQKENI. CDR3 coding DNA: TGTGCCAGCTCACTGGGACTCGGTGGCTACACCTTC. Amino acid sequence: CASSLGLGGYTF. The full variable domain, rest sourced from reference TRBV18 and TRBJ1-2, is NAGVMQNPRHLVRRRGQEARLRCSPMKGHSHVYWYRQLPEEGLKFMVYLQKENIIDESGMPKERFSAEFPKEGPSILRIQQVVRGDSAAYFCASSLGLGGYTFGSGTRLTVV.

The chain combines TRBV27 with TRBJ2-1, with D perhaps matching TRBD1 (6 bases). Germline loops: CDR1 MNHEY, CDR2 SMNVEV (reference sequence). The V gene lost 4 bases and the J gene lost 4 bases, with 14 bases spanning the gap. The CDR3 loop spans 15 amino acids. In nucleotides, the CDR3 is TGTGCCAGCAGTTCCCGACAGGAATCATACAATGAGCAGTTCTTC. Translated, it gives CASSSRQESYNEQFF.

V gene TRBV7-9 combines with J gene TRBJ2-5, with D perhaps TRBD1 or TRBD2 (5 bases each). V lost 4 bases and J lost 5, with 11 bases in between. The CDR3 has 13 amino acids. Germline values: CDR1 SEHNR, CDR2 FQNEAQ (reference sequence). The CDR3 DNA follows: TGTGCCAGCAGCTCCGAGGGGTATGAGACCCAGTACTTC. This sequence encodes CASSSEGYETQYF.

The rearrangement joins TRBV5-6 to TRBJ1-1; D is unclear. The CDR3 is 16 residues long. V lost 4 bases to trimming and J lost 2 bases, with 18 bases between them. Germline CDR1 and CDR2: SGHDT and YYEEEE. CDR3 sequence reads: CASSPPTHTINTEAFF. The CDR3 coding sequence is TGTGCCAGCAGCCCACCTACCCATACGATTAACACTGAAGCTTTCTTT.

The chain combines TRBV28 with TRBJ1-3; D is unclear. Trimming stripped 2 bases from V and 1 base from J, with 27 bases between. CDR1 is MDHEN and CDR2 is SYDVKM in the germline V gene. This CDR3 spans 21 amino acids. The CDR3 sequence is CASSLSLFLPIMRDSGNTIYF. The DNA of the CDR3 is TGTGCCAGCAGTTTAAGTCTCTTTCTGCCAATAATGCGGGATTCTGGAAACACCATATATTTT.

The rearrangement joins TRBV14 to TRBJ1-1; the D gene is possibly TRBD1 (6 bases). Trimming pared 4 bases from V and 8 bases from J, leaving 14 bases between. CDR3 size: 13 residues. CDR1 SGHDN and CDR2 FVKESK come from the germline V gene. The CDR3 DNA reads TGTGCCAGCAGCCTCGCATCCGGGACAGAAGCTTTCTTT. Protein sequence: CASSLASGTEAFF.

The V gene is TRBV19, the J gene TRBJ2-3; 8 bases map to TRBD2. Germline CDR1 LNHDA, CDR2 SQIVND (reference sequence). The J segment lost 1 base and the V segment lost 4 bases, leaving 4 bases of the junction unmatched. This CDR3 has 15 residues. The chain's CDR3 is CASSRMTSGTDTQYF. Here the CDR3 DNA reads TGTGCCAGTAGTAGGATGACTAGCGGCACAGATACGCAGTATTTT.

This rearrangement joins TRBV6-6 to TRBJ1-5, with 8 bases aligning to TRBD1. Germline-derived CDR1 and CDR2 are MNHNY and SVGAGI (reference sequence). CDR3 length: 16 amino acids. J gave up 6 bases and V 0 bases, and 7 bases lay outside the gene matches. The CDR3 DNA reads as TGTGCCAGCAGTTACTCCACAGGGGGGTATAGTCAGCCCCAGCATTTT. Amino acids: CASSYSTGGYSQPQHF.

The chain combines TRBV6-5 with TRBJ1-1; tentative D call: TRBD1 (6 bases). The V end lost 5 bases, the J end lost 8 bases, and 15 bases lay between the germline ends. The CDR3 has 13 residues. Germline V lookup: CDR1 MNHEY, CDR2 SVGAGI. CDR3 loop: CASSPSSTGEAFF. CDR3 nucleotide sequence: TGTGCCAGCAGTCCCTCCTCGACAGGCGAAGCTTTCTTT.

In this sample, this clone turned up once. The V gene is TRBV19, the J gene TRBJ1-3; no definite D call. Trimming removed 4 bases from V and 0 bases from J, with 13 bases in between. This CDR3 is built from 16 residues. Germline lookup yields CDR1 LNHDA and CDR2 SQIVND (reference sequence). In DNA, the CDR3 is TGTGCCAGTAGTAGAAGGGAGCTCCTCTCTGGAAACACCATATATTTT. Translated, it gives CASSRRELLSGNTIYF.

Note on this clone: Other DNA sequences in the sample encode the same CDR3. V and J are TRBV11-2 and TRBJ1-2, with 10 nucleotides matching TRBD1. Germline values: CDR1 SGHAT, CDR2 FQNNGV. Germline trimming cut 4 bases from V and 8 bases from J; bases unmatched to any gene: 4. The CDR3 length is 13 residues. CDR3 DNA: TGTGCCAGCAGCTCAGACAGGGGGCTGGGCTACACCTTC. It specifies CASSSDRGLGYTF.

The table lists this clone with a count of one. This sequence joins TRBV29-1 and TRBJ2-7, with D maybe TRBD2 (6 bases). Germline V gene lookup returns CDR1 SQVTM and CDR2 ANQGSEA. Trimming took 0 bases from V and 4 from J, leaving 16 bases between them. The CDR3 totals 15 residues. For the CDR3, the DNA is TGCAGCGTTGAAGATCGGCAGGGAGGAAGGTACGAGCAGTACTTC. This sequence encodes CSVEDRQGGRYEQYF.

The rearrangement uses TRBV7-6 and TRBJ1-4, with D unresolved. This CDR3 is 17 amino acids long. Germline CDR1 and CDR2: SGHVS and FNYEAQ. Deletions cut 7 bases from V and 5 bases from J, with 23 bases between. The CDR3 sequence is CASKPGFFRSTNEKLFF. The CDR3 bases are TGTGCCAGCAAGCCGGGGTTCTTCCGGTCCACCAATGAAAAACTGTTTTTT.

V is TRBV4-2 and J is TRBJ1-2; D is ambiguous. Trimming pared 0 bases from V and 5 bases from J, leaving 13 bases between. The CDR3 covers 15 residues. Germline-derived CDR1 and CDR2 are LGHNA and YNFKEQ. The CDR3 region is CASSQDLQRAYGYTF. CDR3 bases: TGTGCCAGCAGCCAAGATCTGCAGAGGGCATATGGCTACACCTTC.

The chain employs TRBV9 and TRBJ2-1; 11 bases are shared with TRBD1. Germline V lookup: CDR1 SGDLS, CDR2 YYNGEE. This CDR3 has 15 amino acids. V lost 3 bases to trimming and J lost 10 bases; unmatched junction nucleotides: 9. The chain's CDR3 is CASSADRGPLGEQFF. CDR3 sequence (DNA): TGTGCCAGCAGCGCGGACAGGGGGCCCCTAGGAGAGCAGTTCTTC. The full variable domain, with the rest looked up from reference TRBV9 and TRBJ2-1, is DSGVTQTPKHLITATGQRVTLRCSPRSGDLSVYWYQQSLDQGLQFLIQYYNGEERAKGNILERFSAQQFPDLHSELNLSSLELGDSALYFCASSADRGPLGEQFFGPGTRLTVL.

This chain connects TRBV5-1 to TRBJ2-3, with 10 bases fitting TRBD2. The germline CDR1 and CDR2 sequences are SGHRS and YFSETQ. The CDR3 covers 16 residues. J gave up 4 bases and V 4 bases, and 9 bases lay outside the gene matches. This CDR3 is CASSLSGTSVADTQYF. DNA for the CDR3: TGCGCCAGCAGCCTTTCCGGGACTAGCGTTGCAGATACGCAGTATTTT.

The chain combines TRBV11-1 with TRBJ1-2, with D perhaps TRBD1 (6 bases). This CDR3 region has 14 residues. V lost 3 bases and J lost 1, with 9 bases in between. Germline V gene sequence: CDR1 SGHAT, CDR2 FQDESV (reference sequence). CDR3 in DNA: TGTGCCAGCAGCTTGGACAGATTTAACTATGGCTACACCTTC. It encodes CASSLDRFNYGYTF.